The 3 T cell receptor beta chains given below trace back to one sample, sequenced in a study of technical replicates of blood from a handful of donors. Sequencing was performed with immunoSEQ multiplex PCR; in TCRdb, only in-frame clones are kept and a portion is missing. The table has more than 65,000 clones, roughly 92% seen once; the top ten hold roughly 0.41%. Sequencing was done on a sample of T cells isolated from PBMCs. Every receptor here comes from a human donor in good health.

The chain couples TRBV7-9 to TRBJ2-5; the D gene is possibly TRBD1 (6 bases). Trimming pared 1 base from V and 5 bases from J, leaving 14 bases between. The CDR3 totals 15 residues. Germline CDR1 is SEHNR and CDR2 is FQNEAQ (reference sequence). The CDR3 DNA is TGTGCCAGCAGCTTAGTATCAGGGGTCTTGGAGACCCAGTACTTC. Translated, it gives CASSLVSGVLETQYF.

A single count supports this clone. The chain joins TRBV9 to TRBJ2-7; 9 bases match TRBD1. Germline trimming cut 3 bases from V and 6 bases from J; bases unmatched to any gene: 7. CDR3 length equals 14 residues. Germline CDR1 and CDR2: SGDLS and YYNGEE. The CDR3 here is CASSARTGDSEQYF. In nucleotides, the CDR3 is TGTGCCAGCAGCGCCCGGACAGGGGATAGCGAGCAGTACTTC.

This clone was recorded once. The chain has TRBV30 and TRBJ1-3; TRBD1 might be the D (6 bases). V was cut by 4 bases and J by 1 base, with 11 bases left in between. Per germline, CDR1 GTSNPN and CDR2 SVGIG (reference sequence). The CDR3 is 14 amino acids. The CDR3 loop is CAWNRVLSGNTIYF. CDR3 DNA: TGTGCCTGGAACAGGGTACTGTCTGGAAACACCATATATTTT.